Listed below are T cell receptor beta chains from one sample, sequenced in a study of breast tumors, draining lymph nodes, adjacent tissues. TCRdb re-derived calls from the multiplex PCR reads in MiXCR, one entry per CDR3 protein. Of 150,000 to 200,000 distinct CDR3 sequences detected, 33% appear once; the ten largest clones hold around 4.5%. Sequenced material: axillary lymph node tissue. The receptors were gathered from a female donor with breast cancer. Some clones in this sample may be carry-over from other donors' samples. The CDR3 runs from the conserved cysteine through the conserved F or W. D genes are given only for firm matches. Expanded clones are given a class, and other clones once, few, many or no size at all.

CDR3	DNA	D	size	V	J
CASSWGLAGHNEQFF	TGTGCCAGCAGTTGGGGACTAGCGGGTCACAATGAGCAGTTCTTC	TRBD2	-	TRBV27	TRBJ2-1
CASSLDQGGNTIYF	TGTGCCAGCAGCTTAGACCAGGGTGGAAACACCATATATTTT	-	many	TRBV7-2	TRBJ1-3
CSARLQGPNQETQYF	TGCAGTGCTAGGTTACAGGGACCGAACCAAGAGACCCAGTACTTC	-	-	TRBV20-1	TRBJ2-5
CASSVAGARSDTQYF	TGTGCCAGCAGCGTAGCGGGGGCCCGCAGCGATACGCAGTATTTT	TRBD2	-	TRBV7-2	TRBJ2-3
CASSRRTSGTENYEQYF	TGTGCCAGCAGCCGACGGACTAGCGGGACAGAAAACTACGAGCAGTACTTC	TRBD2	-	TRBV14	TRBJ2-7
CASGCTGSSGETQYF	TGTGCTAGTGGATGCACCGGGAGCAGTGGAGAGACCCAGTACTTC	-	-	TRBV12-5	TRBJ2-5
CASSLAPDRGTSPLHF	TGTGCCAGCAGCTTGGCCCCCGACAGGGGGACATCACCCCTCCACTTT	TRBD1	many	TRBV5-6	TRBJ1-6
CASRDSNRVTGELFF	TGTGCCAGCAGGGACTCAAACAGGGTCACCGGGGAGCTGTTTTTT	-	many	TRBV6-4	TRBJ2-2
CATKGGRGNTGELFF	TGTGCCACTAAAGGGGGAAGGGGGAACACCGGGGAGCTGTTTTTT	-	many	TRBV19	TRBJ2-2
CASKAGGVGNTIYF	TGTGCCAGCAAGGCAGGGGGCGTTGGAAACACCATATATTTT	TRBD1	many	TRBV6-6	TRBJ1-3
CASTPRLGGPRTGELFF	TGTGCCAGCACCCCACGGTTGGGGGGCCCACGCACCGGGGAGCTGTTTTTT	-	many	TRBV7-9	TRBJ2-2
CASSIGGTGVEKLFF	TGTGCCAGTAGTATAGGAGGCACAGGGGTAGAAAAACTGTTTTTT	TRBD1	many	TRBV19	TRBJ1-4
CSARLLAGGKSYEQYF	TGCAGTGCTAGGTTGCTAGCGGGAGGGAAATCCTACGAGCAGTACTTC	TRBD2	many	TRBV20-1	TRBJ2-7
CASSSGQGRNQPQHF	TGTGCCAGCAGCTCGGGACAGGGCCGCAATCAGCCCCAGCATTTT	TRBD1	many	TRBV5-6	TRBJ1-5
CASSPTPFDTDTQYF	TGTGCCAGCAGCCCAACACCCTTCGACACAGATACGCAGTATTTT	-	many	TRBV12-3/TRBV12-4	TRBJ2-3
CASSLRHVGTANEKLFF	TGTGCCAGCAGCTTACGACATGTGGGAACTGCTAATGAAAAACTGTTTTTT	-	-	TRBV7-3	TRBJ1-4
CASGRLAGGVHEQNF	TGTGCCAGCGGGAGACTAGCGGGAGGCGTCCACGAGCAGAACTTC	TRBD2	once	TRBV28	TRBJ2-7
CASSLILAPSQDTQYF	TGTGCCAGCAGTTTAATATTAGCCCCGTCCCAAGATACGCAGTATTTT	-	-	TRBV28	TRBJ2-3
CASSLTSSGRAGETQYF	TGTGCCAGCAGCTTAACGTCTAGCGGGAGGGCCGGGGAGACCCAGTACTTC	TRBD2	few	TRBV7-2	TRBJ2-5
CASSWGAYEQYF	TGTGCCAGCAGCTGGGGGGCCTACGAGCAGTACTTC	-	many	TRBV2	TRBJ2-7
CASSLSASLWGYTF	TGTGCCAGCAGTTTATCGGCCAGTCTGTGGGGCTACACCTTC	-	-	TRBV27	TRBJ1-2
CASSPKRLVATEQYF	TGCGCCAGCAGCCCGAAGCGGCTAGTAGCGACCGAGCAGTACTTC	-	many	TRBV4-1	TRBJ2-7
CASSARRGYFEQFF	TGTGCCAGCAGTGCCCGGCGGGGGTACTTTGAGCAGTTCTTC	TRBD2	few	TRBV2	TRBJ2-1
CSVVGSGQAGATYEQYF	TGCAGCGTTGTTGGGTCGGGCCAAGCGGGGGCTACCTACGAGCAGTACTTT	TRBD2	-	TRBV29-1	TRBJ2-7
CASDKTVSSGNTIYF	TGTGCCAGCGATAAAACAGTTTCCTCTGGAAACACCATATATTTT	-	many	TRBV12-3/TRBV12-4	TRBJ1-3
CASSYSAGGAETQYF	TGTGCCAGCAGTTACTCGGCGGGAGGGGCCGAGACCCAGTACTTC	TRBD2	many	TRBV6-6	TRBJ2-5
CASSFQLTGLSTDTQYF	TGCGCCAGCAGCTTTCAATTAACGGGGCTTAGCACAGATACGCAGTATTTT	-	-	TRBV5-1	TRBJ2-3
CASSALFSYDTQYF	TGTGCCAGCAGCGCTCTTTTTAGTTACGATACGCAGTATTTT	-	many	TRBV3-1	TRBJ2-3
CASSLGRRGASTNEKLFF	TGTGCCAGCAGTTTAGGGCGGAGGGGCGCTTCAACTAATGAAAAACTGTTTTTT	-	many	TRBV12-3/TRBV12-4	TRBJ1-4
CASSPSNVNTGELFF	TGTGCCAGCAGCCCGAGTAATGTGAACACCGGGGAGCTGTTTTTT	-	many	TRBV4-2	TRBJ2-2
CASSLEARSSYEQYF	TGCGCCAGCAGCTTGGAGGCCAGGAGCTCCTACGAGCAGTACTTC	-	many	TRBV5-1	TRBJ2-7
CASSHLLDGYTF	TGTGCCAGCAGCCACCTACTGGATGGCTACACCTTC	-	many	TRBV4-2	TRBJ1-2
CASSLRGPGTINNEQFF	TGTGCCAGCAGCTTGAGGGGTCCCGGGACTATTAACAATGAGCAGTTCTTC	TRBD2	few	TRBV5-4	TRBJ2-1
CASSLGGKVYTQHF	TGTGCTAGCAGCTTAGGCGGGAAGGTATATACGCAACATTTT	-	-	TRBV7-7	TRBJ2-3
CASSELWDESSYNSPLHF	TGTGCCAGCAGTGAGCTATGGGACGAGAGCTCCTATAATTCACCCCTCCACTTT	-	many	TRBV6-1	TRBJ1-6
CASSVYGGDDNEQFF	TGTGCCAGCAGCGTATATGGGGGCGATGACAATGAGCAGTTCTTC	-	many	TRBV9	TRBJ2-1
CASSTRTGGSSPLHF	TGTGCCAGTAGTACTCGGACAGGGGGAAGTTCACCCCTCCACTTT	TRBD1	-	TRBV19	TRBJ1-6
CASSEGGTGIYEQYF	TGTGCCAGCAGTGAAGGTGGGACAGGGATCTACGAGCAGTACTTC	TRBD1	-	TRBV25-1	TRBJ2-7
CASSFYICSARDKGANYGYTF	-	-	-	TRBV7-9	TRBJ1-2
CASSRGQGIYEQYF	TGCGCCAGCAGCCGGGGACAGGGGATCTACGAGCAGTACTTC	TRBD1	many	TRBV5-1	TRBJ2-7
CASSFGYSPLHF	TGTGCCAGCAGTTTCGGATATTCACCCCTCCACTTT	-	many	TRBV12-3/TRBV12-4	TRBJ1-6
CASSPKGPYPYNEQFF	TGTGCCAGCAGTCCCAAAGGACCTTACCCCTACAATGAGCAGTTCTTC	-	few	TRBV27	TRBJ2-1
CASSRSPRWTNSWGSYEQYF	TGTGCCAGCAGCCGATCTCCTCGTTGGACGAACTCTTGGGGCTCCTACGAGCAGTACTTC	-	many	TRBV7-8	TRBJ2-7
CAISETSGRALANEQFF	TGTGCCATCAGTGAGACTAGCGGGAGGGCCCTTGCGAATGAGCAGTTCTTC	TRBD2	many	TRBV10-3	TRBJ2-1
CASSFSSGGAGDTQYF	TGTGCCAGCAGTTTTTCTAGCGGGGGGGCGGGGGATACGCAGTATTTT	TRBD2	many	TRBV12-3/TRBV12-4	TRBJ2-3
CASSVASTGGDGYTF	TGTGCCAGCAGCGTAGCATCGACAGGGGGTGATGGCTACACCTTC	TRBD1	-	TRBV9	TRBJ1-2
CSARAYSSIETQYF	TGCAGTGCTAGAGCATATTCTAGTATAGAGACCCAGTACTTC	-	many	TRBV20-1	TRBJ2-5
CSADPGGNNSPLHF	TGCAGTGCTGATCCAGGGGGCAATAATTCACCCCTCCACTTT	TRBD1	many	TRBV20-1	TRBJ1-6
CSALNQGRNGYTF	TGCAGTGCCCTAAATCAGGGCAGGAATGGCTACACCTTC	-	many	TRBV20-1	TRBJ1-2
CASGGPYEQYF	TGTGCCAGCGGGGGCCCCTACGAGCAGTACTTC	-	few	TRBV27	TRBJ2-7
CASSLAGTGVDTQYF	TGCGCCAGCAGCTTGGCAGGGACAGGGGTGGATACGCAGTATTTT	TRBD1	-	TRBV5-1	TRBJ2-3